This T cell receptor beta chain comes out of a study of PD-L1 blockade in urothelial cancer. The repertoire was sequenced with immunoSEQ multiplex PCR; TCRdb's copy has only in-frame clones and lacks some. The sample lists under 70,000 clones, approximately 75% occurring once. The ends were cut back, 3 bases at V and 7 bases at J, with 4 bases in the middle. CDR3 length: 11 amino acids. The germline V gene has CDR1 SEHNR and CDR2 FQNEAQ (reference sequence). Time point of the sample: pretreatment peripheral blood. The source material was PBMCs, sampled around atezolizumab (anti-PD-L1) treatment. J is TRBJ2-1 and V is TRBV7-9; D gene ambiguous. This receptor was identified in a man between 65 and 79 years old with urothelial cancer. Here the CDR3 reads CASSFKNEQFF. The CDR3, as DNA: TGTGCCAGCAGCTTCAAAAATGAGCAGTTCTTC.